These 30 T cell receptor beta chains were sequenced from one sample in a study of T cell repertoires in ileal Crohn's disease. Sequencing was performed with immunoSEQ multiplex PCR; in TCRdb, only in-frame clones are kept and a portion is missing. The sample shows about 5,200 clones, approximately 80% of them seen only once. The sequenced material came from ileal tissue. These receptors all stem from an adult with Crohn's disease.

This clone came up a few times. The chain uses TRBV5-6 and TRBJ2-5, with D tentatively TRBD1 (5 bases). Germline V gives CDR1 SGHDT, CDR2 YYEEEE. V gave up 0 bases and J gave up 3 bases, with 15 bases separating them. The CDR3 totals 16 residues. The CDR3 loop is CASSLDLGLSEETQYF. Written as DNA, the CDR3 is TGTGCCAGCAGCTTGGATCTGGGGCTTTCGGAAGAGACCCAGTACTTC. The whole variable domain, remainder taken from reference TRBV5-6 and TRBJ2-5, is DAGVTQSPTHLIKTRGQQVTLRCSPKSGHDTVSWYQQALGQGPQFIFQYYEEEERQRGNFPDRFSGHQFPNYSSELNVNALLLGDSALYLCASSLDLGLSEETQYFGPGTRLLVL.

For this clone: Other nucleotide sequences in the sample specify the same CDR3. The chain uses TRBV30 and TRBJ1-4; 10 positions agree with TRBD1. The germline CDR1 and CDR2 sequences are GTSNPN and SVGIG (reference sequence). The CDR3 sequence is 14 residues long. V shed 1 base and J 8 bases; nucleotides not matched to a gene: 4. DNA for the CDR3: TGTGCCTGGAGTGCCGGGACAGGGGACGAAAAACTGTTTTTT. Translated: CAWSAGTGDEKLFF.

The chain links TRBV18 to TRBJ1-2, with TRBD1 as a possible D gene (5 bases). V shed 3 bases and J shed 4 bases, with 12 bases lying between them. The CDR3 runs 14 residues. Germline CDR1 is KGHSH and CDR2 is LQKENI. The CDR3: CASSPGGSFYGYTF. The CDR3 region has the DNA TGTGCCAGCTCACCGGGGGGGAGTTTCTATGGCTACACCTTC.

V is TRBV29-1 and J is TRBJ2-1, with 8 bases lining up with TRBD2. CDR1 and CDR2 from the germline V gene are SQVTM and ANQGSEA. V gave up 5 bases and J gave up 0 bases; unmatched junction bases: 9. CDR3 length: 16 residues. CDR3 nucleotides: TGCAGCGTTCATCTTTTAGCGGGAAGCTCCTACAATGAGCAGTTCTTC. Translating gives CSVHLLAGSSYNEQFF.

V is TRBV7-2 and J is TRBJ1-4, with D possibly being TRBD1 (6 bases). With 1 base removed from V and 3 bases from J, the gap between germline ends came to 12 bases. The CDR3 consists of 16 residues. The V gene's germline CDR1 is SGHTA and CDR2 FQGNSA. The CDR3: CASSLGVRGSNEKLFF. The CDR3 nucleotides read TGTGCCAGCAGCTTAGGGGTCAGGGGATCTAATGAAAAACTGTTTTTT. The whole variable domain, remainder taken from reference TRBV7-2 and TRBJ1-4, is GAGVSQSPSNKVTEKGKDVELRCDPISGHTALYWYRQSLGQGLEFLIYFQGNSAPDKSGLPSDRFSAERTGGSVSTLTIQRTQQEDSAVYLCASSLGVRGSNEKLFFGSGTQLSVL.

The gene calls are TRBV7-9 and TRBJ2-2; 9 bases fit TRBD2. The V and J ends lost 4 bases and 2 bases, in that order; junction bases with no gene match: 5. The CDR3 runs to 16 residues. The V gene's germline CDR1 is SEHNR and CDR2 FQNEAQ (reference sequence). CDR3 region: CASSSPGLANTGELFF. The DNA of the CDR3 is TGTGCCAGCAGCTCTCCGGGACTAGCAAACACCGGGGAGCTGTTTTTT.

Only a few counts were recorded for this clone. V usage is TRBV6-5 and J usage is TRBJ2-7; 7 bases align to TRBD2. J gave up 1 base and V 2 bases, and 5 bases lay outside the gene matches. Germline CDR1 reads MNHEY; CDR2 reads SVGAGI. The CDR3 contains 15 residues. CDR3 nucleotide sequence: TGTGCCAGCAGTTACACGCAGGGAGGGTCCTACGAGCAGTACTTC. It is translated as CASSYTQGGSYEQYF.

The chain combines TRBV6-5 with TRBJ1-4, with 12 positions matching TRBD1. Germline CDR1 and CDR2: MNHEY and SVGAGI. Trimming took 3 bases from V and 10 from J; bases not matched to a gene: 6. The CDR3 sequence is 15 residues long. CDR3: CASSYTGTGGLKLFF. The CDR3 nucleotides are TGTGCCAGCAGTTATACCGGGACAGGGGGCTTAAAACTGTTTTTT.

The V and J genes are TRBV20-1 and TRBJ2-7, with D perhaps TRBD1 (5 bases). The CDR3 spans 11 residues. Deletions cut 5 bases from V and 3 bases from J, with 8 bases between. CDR1 is DFQATT, CDR2 SNEGSKA, per germline (reference sequence). The CDR3 protein is CSAVRGYEQYF. The DNA for the CDR3 is TGCAGTGCTGTAAGGGGCTACGAGCAGTACTTC.

The chain couples TRBV5-1 to TRBJ2-7, with 7 nucleotides matching TRBD1. Trimming cost V 3 bases and J 0 bases; bases outside gene matches: 9. The CDR3 sequence is 16 residues long. Looked up from germline, CDR1 is SGHRS and CDR2 is YFSETQ. CDR3 loop: CASSSKGTASSYEQYF. CDR3 bases: TGCGCCAGCAGCTCCAAAGGGACAGCCAGCTCCTACGAGCAGTACTTC. Full variable domain (remainder filled in from reference TRBV5-1 and TRBJ2-7): KAGVTQTPRYLIKTRGQQVTLSCSPISGHRSVSWYQQTPGQGLQFLFEYFSETQRNKGNFPGRFSGRQFSNSRSEMNVSTLELGDSALYLCASSSKGTASSYEQYFGPGTRLTVT.

This clone was seen a few times. The V and J genes are TRBV5-4 and TRBJ2-2; TRBD1 aligns across 7 bases. The CDR3 runs 14 residues. Per the germline V gene, CDR1 is SGHNT and CDR2 is YYREEE (reference sequence). The trim removed 4 bases at V and 5 bases at J, leaving 5 bases unmatched. The CDR3 sequence: CASSRQGSTGELFF. The CDR3 DNA sequence: TGTGCCAGCAGCAGACAGGGAAGTACCGGGGAGCTGTTTTTT. Using reference TRBV5-4 and TRBJ2-2 for the parts outside the CDR3, the full variable domain is ETGVTQSPTHLIKTRGQQVTLRCSSQSGHNTVSWYQQALGQGPQFIFQYYREEENGRGNFPPRFSGLQFPNYSSELNVNALELDDSALYLCASSRQGSTGELFFGEGSRLTVL.

This chain links TRBV9 with TRBJ2-2; D is ambiguous. This CDR3 has 16 residues. V lost 4 bases and J lost 4, with 17 bases in between. Germline-derived CDR1 and CDR2 are SGDLS and YYNGEE. CDR3 residues: CASSPNGQVFTGELFF. The DNA of the CDR3 is TGTGCCAGCAGCCCAAATGGGCAAGTTTTCACCGGGGAGCTGTTTTTT.

The chain combines TRBV2 with TRBJ1-1; D gene unclear. The V gene lost 10 bases and the J gene lost 2 bases, with 8 bases spanning the gap. The CDR3 is 11 amino acids. The germline V gene encodes CDR1 SNHLY and CDR2 FYNNEI. The CDR3 DNA reads TGTGCCACCAGACACAACACTGAAGCTTTCTTT. Protein sequence: CATRHNTEAFF.

This clone was seen once. The chain links TRBV11-2 to TRBJ1-2; D unclear. V dropped 4 bases and J dropped 0 bases, with 12 bases sitting between them. This CDR3 has 15 amino acids. Germline lookup yields CDR1 SGHAT and CDR2 FQNNGV. CDR3 in amino acids: CASSSFPRTNYGYTF. The CDR3 nucleotides read TGTGCCAGCAGCTCTTTTCCCAGGACTAACTATGGCTACACCTTC. The full variable domain, its missing parts supplied by reference TRBV11-2 and TRBJ1-2, is EAGVAQSPRYKIIEKRQSVAFWCNPISGHATLYWYQQILGQGPKLLIQFQNNGVVDDSQLPKDRFSAERLKGVDSTLKIQPAKLEDSAVYLCASSSFPRTNYGYTFGSGTRLTVV.

This rearrangement joins TRBV7-9 to TRBJ1-3; D gene unclear. The germline V gene has CDR1 SEHNR and CDR2 FQNEAQ (reference sequence). This CDR3 contains 14 residues. Trimming removed 7 bases from V and 1 base from J, with 11 bases in between. The CDR3 is CASTPGWSGNTIYF. In nucleotides, the CDR3 is TGTGCCAGCACCCCCGGGTGGTCTGGAAACACCATATATTTT. The full variable domain, with the rest looked up from reference TRBV7-9 and TRBJ1-3, is DTGVSQNPRHKITKRGQNVTFRCDPISEHNRLYWYRQTLGQGPEFLTYFQNEAQLEKSRLLSDRFSAERPKGSFSTLEIQRTEQGDSAMYLCASTPGWSGNTIYFGEGSWLTVV.

V usage is TRBV5-1 and J usage is TRBJ1-3, with unresolved D. The V and J ends lost 3 bases and 3 bases respectively, with 7 bases between them. The CDR3 is made up of 13 amino acids. Looked up from germline, CDR1 is SGHRS and CDR2 is YFSETQ. The CDR3: CASSSGSGNTIYF. In DNA form, the CDR3 reads TGCGCCAGCAGCTCGGGGAGTGGAAACACCATATATTTT. The entire variable domain, with the rest obtained from reference TRBV5-1 and TRBJ1-3, is as follows: KAGVTQTPRYLIKTRGQQVTLSCSPISGHRSVSWYQQTPGQGLQFLFEYFSETQRNKGNFPGRFSGRQFSNSRSEMNVSTLELGDSALYLCASSSGSGNTIYFGEGSWLTVV.

Of note for this clone: Relative to the germline gene, one junction end is altered; a read error may explain this. The rearrangement uses TRBV2 and TRBJ1-1; TRBD1 agrees at 7 bases. The CDR3 extends over 15 amino acids. Germline V CDR1 and CDR2: SNHLY, FYNNEI. CDR3 sequence: CASREGQAGGTEAFF. The CDR3 DNA reads as TGTGCCAGCAGGGAAGGACAGGCGGGGGGGACTGAAGCTTTCTTT.

This chain links TRBV5-1 with TRBJ1-1; D uncertain. CDR3 length: 13 amino acids. V was clipped by 0 bases and J by 5 bases, with 8 bases between them. Germline V CDR1 and CDR2: SGHRS, YFSETQ. CDR3 DNA: TGCGCCAGCAGCTTGGTTCCGGGAACTGAAGCTTTCTTT. Translated: CASSLVPGTEAFF.

J is TRBJ2-5 and V is TRBV27; D unclear. The germline V and J ends were trimmed by 5 bases and 7 bases, with 20 bases remaining between them. The CDR3 has 15 residues. CDR1 and CDR2 from the germline V gene are MNHEY and SMNVEV (reference sequence). The CDR3 loop reads CASSRSGAGGGTQYF. CDR3 DNA: TGTGCCAGCAGTCGATCCGGCGCCGGCGGTGGGACCCAGTACTTC.

There are a few counts of this clone. The chain is built from TRBV27 and TRBJ1-4; D gene unclear. Germline CDR1 and CDR2: MNHEY and SMNVEV (reference sequence). Trimming took off 6 bases at V and 7 bases at J, with 15 bases between the two ends. The CDR3 consists of 14 residues. CDR3 in DNA: TGTGCCAGCAGCCACGGTCTGCTCGGTGAAAAACTGTTTTTT. Residues: CASSHGLLGEKLFF.

This clone has a handful of counts. The chain is built from TRBV7-9 and TRBJ2-3; 9 positions match TRBD2. The V gene's germline CDR1 is SEHNR and CDR2 FQNEAQ (reference sequence). Trimming removed 1 base from V and 2 bases from J; junction bases left unmatched: 10. There are 18 residues in the CDR3. CDR3 coding DNA: TGTGCCAGCAGCTTAGGCTTTGGTAGCGGGGGTCCCACAGATACGCAGTATTTT. As protein: CASSLGFGSGGPTDTQYF.

This sequence joins TRBV12-5 and TRBJ1-5, with TRBD1 matching 8 bases. Germline V gene sequence: CDR1 LGHNT, CDR2 FRNRAP. With V trimmed by 2 bases and J by 4 bases, 7 bases remained unmatched. The CDR3 totals 16 residues. The DNA of the CDR3 is TGTGCTAGTGGTTTGTACGGGACAGGAGGGAATCAGCCCCAGCATTTT. Its translation is CASGLYGTGGNQPQHF.

The gene calls are TRBV7-9 and TRBJ2-1; a possible D gene is TRBD2 (5 bases). V gave up 4 bases and J gave up 5 bases, with 18 bases separating them. This CDR3 has 16 residues. Germline V gene sequence: CDR1 SEHNR, CDR2 FQNEAQ (reference sequence). The chain's CDR3 is CASSSSLDGTHNEQFF. As DNA, the CDR3 is TGTGCCAGCAGCTCCTCACTAGACGGTACCCACAATGAGCAGTTCTTC.

The chain carries TRBV9 and TRBJ2-1; no definite D call. The germline gives CDR1 SGDLS, CDR2 YYNGEE. Trimming left V 4 bases short and J 2 bases short, with 13 bases between. The CDR3 runs to 15 residues. CDR3 in DNA: TGTGCCAGCAGCCCATCTCCGAGCCCCTACAATGAGCAGTTCTTC. Amino acids: CASSPSPSPYNEQFF. Based on the CDR3 plus reference TRBV9 and TRBJ2-1, the full variable domain is DSGVTQTPKHLITATGQRVTLRCSPRSGDLSVYWYQQSLDQGLQFLIQYYNGEERAKGNILERFSAQQFPDLHSELNLSSLELGDSALYFCASSPSPSPYNEQFFGPGTRLTVL.

This clone came up once. Compared with germline, one end of the junction differs, possibly owing to a read error. V gene TRBV6-6 combines with J gene TRBJ2-1, with TRBD2 matching over 7 bases. The CDR3 runs 16 residues. Germline CDR1 reads MNHNY; CDR2 reads SVGAGI (reference sequence). The CDR3 is CASSYRGLSSYNGQFF. CDR3 DNA sequence: TGTGCCAGCAGTTACAGGGGACTAAGCTCCTACAATGGGCAGTTCTTC.

The CDR3 region is CASSPKGTGAYEQYF. CDR3 DNA sequence: TGTGCCAGCAGTCCCAAGGGGACAGGGGCCTACGAGCAGTACTTC. The chain has TRBV27 and TRBJ2-7; 10 bases match TRBD1. The J segment lost 2 bases and the V segment lost 5 bases, leaving 6 bases of the junction unmatched. This CDR3 contains 15 residues. Germline V gives CDR1 MNHEY, CDR2 SMNVEV (reference sequence).

The CDR3 is CASSPYGTGTYEQYF. The CDR3 bases are TGTGCCAGCAGCCCCTACGGGACTGGAACCTACGAGCAGTACTTC. This chain links TRBV5-4 with TRBJ2-5, with D perhaps TRBD2 (6 bases). The end of the DNA fits TRBJ2-7 better, so the J call may be wrong. The germline V gene encodes CDR1 SGHNT and CDR2 YYREEE (reference sequence). The CDR3 length is 15 residues.

This clone was found a few times. V is TRBV11-3 and J is TRBJ2-2; a possible D gene is TRBD1 (6 bases). Trimming took 5 bases from V and 1 from J, leaving 14 bases between them. The length of the CDR3 is 16 residues. Looked up from germline, CDR1 is SGHNT and CDR2 is YENEEA. CDR3 loop: CASSVGQGRNTGELFF. The CDR3 coding sequence is TGTGCCAGCAGCGTTGGGCAGGGGAGGAACACCGGGGAGCTGTTTTTT.

The rearrangement uses TRBV6-5 and TRBJ1-4; weak D call: TRBD1 (5 bases). Trimming stripped 0 bases from V and 7 bases from J, with 9 bases between. CDR3 length equals 14 residues. Germline V gene lookup returns CDR1 MNHEY and CDR2 SVGAGI. In DNA, the CDR3 is TGTGCCAGCAGTTACTCATTCCAGGGTGAAAAACTGTTTTTT. Translation gives CASSYSFQGEKLFF.

J is TRBJ2-3 and V is TRBV6-1; D gene ambiguous. Germline V gene lookup returns CDR1 MNHNS and CDR2 SASEGT. Trimming removed 6 bases from V and 6 bases from J, with 10 bases in between. This CDR3 is 12 amino acids long. The CDR3 sequence: CASRRYQDTQYF. CDR3 in DNA: TGTGCCAGCAGGAGGTATCAGGATACGCAGTATTTT.